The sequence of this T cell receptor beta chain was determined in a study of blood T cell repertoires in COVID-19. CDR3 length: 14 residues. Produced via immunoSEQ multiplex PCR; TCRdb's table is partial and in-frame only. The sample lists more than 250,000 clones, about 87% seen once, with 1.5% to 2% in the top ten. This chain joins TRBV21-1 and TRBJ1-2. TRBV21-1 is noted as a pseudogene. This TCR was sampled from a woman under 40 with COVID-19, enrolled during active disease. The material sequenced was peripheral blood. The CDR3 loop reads CAGKIWGVNYGYTF. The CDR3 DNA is TGTGCCGGGAAGATTTGGGGGGTTAACTATGGCTACACCTTC.